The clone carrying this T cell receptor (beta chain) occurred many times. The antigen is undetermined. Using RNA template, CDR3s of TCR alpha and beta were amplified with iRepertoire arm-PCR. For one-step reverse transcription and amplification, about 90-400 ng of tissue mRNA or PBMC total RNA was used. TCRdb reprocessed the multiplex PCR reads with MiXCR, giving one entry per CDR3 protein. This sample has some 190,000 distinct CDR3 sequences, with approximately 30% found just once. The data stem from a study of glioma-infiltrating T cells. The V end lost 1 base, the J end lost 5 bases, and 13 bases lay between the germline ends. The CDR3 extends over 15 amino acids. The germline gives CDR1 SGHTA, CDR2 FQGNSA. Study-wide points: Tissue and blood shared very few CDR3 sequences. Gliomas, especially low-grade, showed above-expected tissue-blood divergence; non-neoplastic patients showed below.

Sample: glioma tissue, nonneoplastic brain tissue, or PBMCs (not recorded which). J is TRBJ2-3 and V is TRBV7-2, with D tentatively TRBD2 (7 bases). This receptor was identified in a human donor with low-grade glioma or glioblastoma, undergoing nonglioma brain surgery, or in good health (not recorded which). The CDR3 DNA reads TGTGCCAGCAGCTTAGTGGGGGGGCAGGAAGATACGCAGTATTTT. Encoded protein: CASSLVGGQEDTQYF.